This T cell receptor (beta chain) stems from a study of T cell responses to AZD1222 COVID-19 vaccine. Produced via immunoSEQ multiplex PCR; TCRdb's table is partial and in-frame only. The sample includes fewer than 150,000 clones, roughly 88% seen only once; the top ten take 1.5% to 2%. The CDR3 contains 16 residues. V was clipped by 1 base and J by 4 bases; unmatched bases: 4. Germline V gives CDR1 SGHVS, CDR2 FNYEAQ. The chain has TRBV7-6 and TRBJ2-1, with 10 bases matching TRBD2. Sequencing used peripheral blood, obtained 28 days after the second AZD1222 dose. This TCR came from an adult who received the AZD1222 COVID-19 vaccine. In DNA, the CDR3 is TGTGCCAGCAGCTTAGTCTCGACTAGCGGGTACAATGAGCAGTTCTTC. Its translation is CASSLVSTSGYNEQFF.